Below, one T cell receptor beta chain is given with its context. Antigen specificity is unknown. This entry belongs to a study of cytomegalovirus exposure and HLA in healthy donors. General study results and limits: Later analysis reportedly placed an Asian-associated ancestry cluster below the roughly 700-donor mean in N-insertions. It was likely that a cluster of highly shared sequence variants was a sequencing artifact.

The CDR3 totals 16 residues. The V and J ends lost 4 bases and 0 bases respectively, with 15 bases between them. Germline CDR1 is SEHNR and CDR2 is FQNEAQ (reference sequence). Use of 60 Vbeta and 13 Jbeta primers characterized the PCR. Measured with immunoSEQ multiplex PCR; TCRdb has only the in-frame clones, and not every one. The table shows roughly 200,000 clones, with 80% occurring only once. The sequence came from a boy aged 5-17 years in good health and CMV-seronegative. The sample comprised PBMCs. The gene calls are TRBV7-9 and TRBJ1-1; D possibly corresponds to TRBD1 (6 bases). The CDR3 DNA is TGTGCCAGCAGCTCCGGGACACGGCTAATGAACACTGAAGCTTTCTTT. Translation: CASSSGTRLMNTEAFF.